Following are 25 T cell receptor beta chains from one sample sequenced in a study of control samples from healthy donors and cancer patients. Sequenced by immunoSEQ multiplex PCR; TCRdb stores in-frame clones only, minus some. The sample yields more than 140,000 clones, approximately 94% seen once. The sample taken for sequencing was blood. The source is a man in his forties in good health.

The chain combines TRBV6-5 with TRBJ1-5; 7 bases are shared with TRBD1. The V gene's germline CDR1 is MNHEY and CDR2 SVGAGI. The trim removed 6 bases at V and 4 bases at J, leaving 3 bases unmatched. The CDR3 length is 13 residues. CDR3 in DNA: TGTGCCAGCAGACAGGGGTATAATCAGCCCCAGCATTTT. Translation: CASRQGYNQPQHF.

The chain couples TRBV11-2 to TRBJ2-7, with a weak D call TRBD2 (6 bases). V shed 0 bases and J shed 2 bases, with 11 bases lying between them. The CDR3 has 15 residues. Germline assignment: CDR1 SGHAT and CDR2 FQNNGV. CDR3: CASSLEASATYEQYF. The CDR3 region has the DNA TGTGCCAGCAGCTTAGAGGCTAGCGCGACCTACGAGCAGTACTTC.

CDR3 nucleotide sequence: TGTGCCAGCAGCCAAAAGGGGGGGTTTCTTGACAATGAGCAGTTCTTC. The encoded protein is CASSQKGGFLDNEQFF. The chain is built from TRBV7-3 and TRBJ2-1; possibly TRBD2 for D (7 bases). CDR3 length: 16 amino acids. The V and J ends lost 5 bases and 5 bases respectively, with 19 bases between them. CDR1 is SGHTA and CDR2 is FQGTGA in the germline V gene.

This chain joins TRBV9 and TRBJ2-2; a weak D match, TRBD2 (7 bases). Germline CDR1 SGDLS, CDR2 YYNGEE. V was clipped by 0 bases and J by 6 bases, with 12 bases between them. This CDR3 is built from 15 residues. The CDR3 DNA reads as TGTGCCAGCAGCGTAGGTGGGGGGGCCTCCGGGGAGCTGTTTTTT. Translation gives CASSVGGGASGELFF.

This clone was detected only a few times. The genes are TRBV18 and TRBJ2-3, with D perhaps matching TRBD1 (6 bases). Germline CDR1 reads KGHSH; CDR2 reads LQKENI. V was clipped by 0 bases and J by 2 bases, with 15 bases between them. The CDR3 runs to 17 residues. The CDR3: CASSPPRQVLTTDTQYF. The CDR3 nucleotides are TGTGCCAGCTCACCACCTCGACAGGTATTGACCACAGATACGCAGTATTTT.

This chain links TRBV7-9 with TRBJ2-1; 9 bases map to TRBD2. With V trimmed by 3 bases and J by 6 bases, 9 bases remained unmatched. Looked up from germline, CDR1 is SEHNR and CDR2 is FQNEAQ (reference sequence). CDR3 length: 16 residues. Here the CDR3 DNA reads TGTGCCAGCAGCTTCGTCTGGCGGGAGGGCCCCAATGAGCAGTTCTTC. Protein: CASSFVWREGPNEQFF.

The rearrangement links TRBV5-5 to TRBJ2-1; D unclear. The germline V gene encodes CDR1 SGHKS and CDR2 YYEKEE (reference sequence). V was trimmed by 3 bases and J by 3 bases, leaving 7 bases between them. The CDR3 is 13 residues long. The CDR3 here is CASSSVVYNEQFF. CDR3 in DNA: TGTGCCAGCAGCTCCGTAGTCTACAATGAGCAGTTCTTC. Filled out from reference TRBV5-5 and TRBJ2-1, the complete variable domain reads DAGVTQSPTHLIKTRGQQVTLRCSPISGHKSVSWYQQVLGQGPQFIFQYYEKEERGRGNFPDRFSARQFPNYSSELNVNALLLGDSALYLCASSSVVYNEQFFGPGTRLTVL.

This chain joins TRBV7-2 and TRBJ1-2, with TRBD1 as a possible D gene (5 bases). The CDR3 loop spans 15 amino acids. V dropped 1 base and J dropped 0 bases, with 9 bases sitting between them. CDR1 and CDR2 (germline): SGHTA, FQGNSA. CDR3 sequence: CASSLVGGANYGYTF. CDR3 coding DNA: TGTGCCAGCAGCTTAGTGGGGGGGGCTAACTATGGCTACACCTTC.

This chain uses TRBV28 with TRBJ2-3; 7 bases align to TRBD1. The CDR3 consists of 13 residues. V lost 6 bases and J lost 14; bases outside the gene matches: 14. Germline lookup yields CDR1 MDHEN and CDR2 SYDVKM. Written as DNA, the CDR3 is TGTGCCAGCAGCACCCCTCCGGGACAGCTAGCGTATTTT. This translates into CASSTPPGQLAYF. Drawing the rest from reference TRBV28 and TRBJ2-3, the complete variable domain is DVKVTQSSRYLVKRTGEKVFLECVQDMDHENMFWYRQDPGLGLRLIYFSYDVKMKEKGDIPEGYSVSREKKERFSLILESASTNQTSMYLCASSTPPGQLAYFGPGTRLTVL.

The CDR3 nucleotides read TGTGCCAGCAGTTTAGCGGGAAATCAGCCCCAGCATTTT. This translates into CASSLAGNQPQHF. The chain has TRBV28 and TRBJ1-5; D remains ambiguous. V was shortened by 2 bases and J by 4 bases, with 6 bases between the two germline ends. Per germline, CDR1 MDHEN and CDR2 SYDVKM. This CDR3 region has 13 residues. The variable domain in full, completed from reference TRBV28 and TRBJ1-5, reads DVKVTQSSRYLVKRTGEKVFLECVQDMDHENMFWYRQDPGLGLRLIYFSYDVKMKEKGDIPEGYSVSREKKERFSLILESASTNQTSMYLCASSLAGNQPQHFGDGTRLSIL.

The chain has TRBV11-2 and TRBJ2-3; D ambiguous. V was clipped by 1 base and J by 0 bases, with 8 bases between them. The length of the CDR3 is 15 residues. CDR1 SGHAT and CDR2 FQNNGV come from the germline V gene. DNA for the CDR3: TGTGCCAGCAGCTTAGGGCCCCAGAGCACAGATACGCAGTATTTT. It is translated as CASSLGPQSTDTQYF.

This chain connects TRBV4-1 to TRBJ2-2; D ambiguous. The CDR3 runs to 17 residues. Trimming removed 3 bases from V and 3 bases from J, with 17 bases in between. Per the germline V gene, CDR1 is MGHRA and CDR2 is YSYEKL. CDR3 region: CASSHLLYWLDTGELFF. The DNA of the CDR3 is TGCGCCAGCAGCCACCTGCTCTATTGGTTGGACACCGGGGAGCTGTTTTTT.

The chain couples TRBV4-2 to TRBJ1-5; the D is unclear. Germline values: CDR1 LGHNA, CDR2 YNFKEQ. The CDR3 is made up of 13 amino acids. Trimming pared 0 bases from V and 6 bases from J, leaving 6 bases between. Written as DNA, the CDR3 is TGTGCCAGCAGCCAAGATTCTGGTCAGCCCCAGCATTTT. Translating gives CASSQDSGQPQHF.

The CDR3 sequence: CASSTHVSPRWGYTF. CDR3 nucleotide sequence: TGTGCCAGCAGCACCCACGTATCACCTCGTTGGGGCTACACCTTC. The chain recombines TRBV7-9 with TRBJ1-2; no reliable D call. Trimming removed 5 bases from V and 8 bases from J, with 21 bases in between. The CDR3 extends over 15 amino acids. Germline V gene lookup returns CDR1 SEHNR and CDR2 FQNEAQ (reference sequence).

J is TRBJ1-2 and V is TRBV2; D is possibly TRBD1 (5 bases). The CDR3 consists of 14 residues. Trimming pared 2 bases from V and 10 bases from J, leaving 17 bases between. Germline V lookup: CDR1 SNHLY, CDR2 FYNNEI. The CDR3 DNA follows: TGTGCCAGCAGTGAAACCAGGGAACTACCCCCCTACACCTTC. Translating gives CASSETRELPPYTF.

Turning to this clone: Within the sample, other DNA sequences also encode this same CDR3. The CDR3 coding sequence is TGTGCCAGCAGCTTAGGCGACACTGAAGCTTTCTTT. Residues: CASSLGDTEAFF. The V and J genes are TRBV5-6 and TRBJ1-1, with D unclear. The V gene lost 2 bases and the J gene lost 3 bases, with 5 bases spanning the gap. The CDR3 runs 12 residues. Germline V lookup: CDR1 SGHDT, CDR2 YYEEEE.

The rearrangement joins TRBV6-6 to TRBJ1-2, with 9 bases aligning to TRBD1. This CDR3 has 14 residues. J was trimmed by 3 bases and V by 4 bases; bases with no gene match: 3. Germline-derived CDR1 and CDR2 are MNHNY and SVGAGI (reference sequence). The CDR3, as DNA: TGTGCCAGCAGTTTTACAGGGGGCGACTATGGCTACACCTTC. It encodes CASSFTGGDYGYTF.

This clone was seen a single time. The chain joins TRBV9 to TRBJ2-7; 7 nucleotides agree with TRBD1. The length of the CDR3 is 17 residues. V gave up 1 base and J gave up 3 bases; unmatched junction bases: 13. In germline, CDR1 is SGDLS, CDR2 YYNGEE. CDR3 bases: TGTGCCAGCAGCGTATCTTTCGGGTTAGGGGACAGCTACGAGCAGTACTTC. Encoded protein: CASSVSFGLGDSYEQYF.

This clone was seen just once. The CDR3 DNA reads TGTGCCAGCCGAGGGCCCCTCCGGGGGATGAACACCGGGGAGCTGTTTTTT. It encodes CASRGPLRGMNTGELFF. The genes are TRBV27 and TRBJ2-2, with D maybe TRBD2 (6 bases). Germline CDR1 reads MNHEY; CDR2 reads SMNVEV (reference sequence). CDR3 length equals 17 residues. The ends were cut back, 8 bases at V and 1 base at J, with 20 bases in the middle.

The CDR3: CASSPQRGWSSYEQYF. The CDR3 nucleotides are TGTGCCAGCAGTCCCCAGAGGGGGTGGAGCTCCTACGAGCAGTACTTC. The chain carries TRBV25-1 and TRBJ2-7, with D tentatively TRBD1 (6 bases). Per germline, CDR1 MGHDK and CDR2 SYGVNS. Trimming pared 5 bases from V and 0 bases from J, leaving 17 bases between. CDR3 length: 16 amino acids.

The genes are TRBV10-3 and TRBJ1-2; 11 nucleotides match TRBD1. CDR1 is ENHRY, CDR2 SYGVKD, per germline. The CDR3 is 14 amino acids. Trimming removed 11 bases from V and 3 bases from J; junction bases left unmatched: 8. The CDR3 reads CAAGQGQGDYGYTF. The CDR3 DNA reads TGTGCCGCAGGGCAGGGACAGGGGGACTATGGCTACACCTTC.

The J gene is TRBJ1-1, the V gene TRBV7-2; D uncertain. In germline, CDR1 is SGHTA, CDR2 FQGNSA. The ends were cut back, 1 base at V and 0 bases at J, with 6 bases in the middle. The CDR3 loop spans 14 amino acids. DNA for the CDR3: TGTGCCAGCAGCTTAGAGAGGCTGAACACTGAAGCTTTCTTT. Translated: CASSLERLNTEAFF.

The V and J genes are TRBV2 and TRBJ2-5, with TRBD1 identical over 8 bases. The V and J ends lost 3 bases and 5 bases, in that order; junction bases with no gene match: 8. Germline loops: CDR1 SNHLY, CDR2 FYNNEI. The CDR3 has 15 amino acids. This CDR3 is CASSESRGLGETQYF. In DNA, the CDR3 is TGTGCCAGCAGTGAGAGCAGGGGGCTTGGGGAGACCCAGTACTTC.

The chain employs TRBV7-9 and TRBJ2-1, with 7 bases matching TRBD2. The ends lost 5 bases at V and 5 bases at J; junction bases unmatched: 6. Germline V lookup: CDR1 SEHNR, CDR2 FQNEAQ (reference sequence). The CDR3 is made up of 14 amino acids. The CDR3 is CASSPGGLHNEQFF. DNA for the CDR3: TGTGCCAGCAGCCCGGGGGGACTTCACAATGAGCAGTTCTTC.

The chain combines TRBV5-8 with TRBJ2-3; 10 positions match TRBD2. Trimming took 0 bases from V and 6 from J; bases not matched to a gene: 7. The CDR3 totals 16 residues. Germline V gives CDR1 SGHTS, CDR2 YDEGEE. The CDR3 reads CASSLGLAGDSDTQYF. The CDR3 coding sequence is TGTGCCAGCAGCTTGGGGCTAGCGGGAGATTCGGATACGCAGTATTTT.